The 27 T cell receptor beta chains given below trace back to one sample, sequenced in a study of blood T cell repertoires in COVID-19 (dated by TCRdb to 2020 to 2021). The library was prepared using the immunoSEQ multiplex PCR assay. This is the immuneACCESS table as TCRdb keeps it, with only in-frame sequences that have V and J called. A part of the clones is gone; compared with another copy, unresolved V genes explain less than half, and the rest is unexplained. This sample lists 140,000 to 150,000 clones; around 89% were detected once. The ten largest account for less than 3% of the sample. Sequencing was performed on peripheral blood. These receptors came from a man aged 55-75 years with active or convalescent COVID-19.

The chain carries TRBV5-4 and TRBJ1-1, with 8 nucleotides matching TRBD1. The junction had 8 bases not matched to a gene; V was cut back by 5 bases and J by 5 bases. Per germline, CDR1 SGHNT and CDR2 YYREEE (reference sequence). The CDR3 sequence is 14 residues long. In DNA, the CDR3 is TGTGCCAGCAGGGTGCAGGGGGCCAAAACTGAAGCTTTCTTT. Translation gives CASRVQGAKTEAFF.

CDR3 DNA: TGTGCCAGCAGCCAAGATCCGGGACAGTCCAATCAGCCCCAGCATTTT. This codes for CASSQDPGQSNQPQHF. The chain is built from TRBV3-1 (or the pseudogene TRBV3-2) and TRBJ1-5; 7 bases align to TRBD1. The V and J ends lost 0 bases and 3 bases, in that order; junction bases with no gene match: 5. This CDR3 comprises 16 residues. Germline values: CDR1 LGHDT, CDR2 YNNKEL (reference sequence).

A note on this clone: This sample also contains other DNA sequences that code for the same CDR3. The chain carries TRBV5-1 and TRBJ2-5; 11 nucleotides align to TRBD2. The CDR3 is 14 amino acids. Germline CDR1 reads SGHRS; CDR2 reads YFSETQ. Germline trimming cut 4 bases from V and 4 bases from J; bases unmatched to any gene: 3. CDR3 DNA: TGCGCCAGCAGCCCCGGGACTAGCGGAGAGACCCAGTACTTC. This translates into CASSPGTSGETQYF.

The chain joins TRBV5-4 to TRBJ2-1; the match to TRBD1 covers 7 bases. This CDR3 has 15 amino acids. Germline V gene data show CDR1 as SGHNT and CDR2 as YYREEE (reference sequence). V was clipped by 0 bases and J by 10 bases; unmatched bases: 10. CDR3 in DNA: TGTGCCAGCAGCTTGGACCCAACAGGGGCCCAAGAGCAGTTCTTC. As protein: CASSLDPTGAQEQFF.

V gene TRBV30 combines with J gene TRBJ1-2; D is undetermined. This CDR3 spans 12 amino acids. The germline CDR1 and CDR2 sequences are GTSNPN and SVGIG (reference sequence). The V gene lost 0 bases and the J gene lost 7 bases, with 9 bases spanning the gap. CDR3 DNA sequence: TGTGCCTGGAGTGTACTTTTTGGTGGCTACACCTTC. It codes for CAWSVLFGGYTF.

The DNA of the CDR3 is TGTGCCAGCAGTTTTTCCCCGGGACAGGGCGGCTCCAATGAGCAGTTCTTC. Amino acids: CASSFSPGQGGSNEQFF. The genes are TRBV28 and TRBJ2-1; 9 nucleotides agree with TRBD1. The CDR3 consists of 17 residues. Germline values: CDR1 MDHEN, CDR2 SYDVKM. Trimming removed 3 bases from V and 6 bases from J; junction bases left unmatched: 12.

This chain joins TRBV3-1 (or the pseudogene TRBV3-2) and TRBJ1-3, with 8 positions matching TRBD1. Germline assignment: CDR1 LGHDT and CDR2 YNNKEL (reference sequence). The CDR3 loop spans 17 amino acids. V dropped 4 bases and J dropped 0; count of bases not matched to a gene: 8. CDR3 sequence reads: CASSLTQGASSGNTIYF. The CDR3, as DNA: TGTGCCAGCAGCCTGACGCAGGGGGCGAGCTCTGGAAACACCATATATTTT.

A single count supports this clone. The chain carries TRBV6-5 and TRBJ1-3; 9 nucleotides align to TRBD1. Germline lookup yields CDR1 MNHEY and CDR2 SVGAGI. The CDR3 has 13 amino acids. V was clipped by 11 bases and J by 9 bases; unmatched bases: 11. The CDR3 here is CAEGTGRTSTIYF. The DNA of the CDR3 is TGTGCCGAGGGGACAGGGCGGACAAGCACCATATATTTT.

This chain connects TRBV3-1 (or the pseudogene TRBV3-2) to TRBJ1-1; 7 bases fit TRBD1. The CDR3 has 15 amino acids. Germline V gene lookup returns CDR1 LGHDT and CDR2 YNNKEL (reference sequence). After removal of 5 bases from V and 0 bases from J, the junction contained 6 bases not matched to a gene. The CDR3 is CASSSRQGMNTEAFF. CDR3 DNA: TGTGCCAGCAGCTCTCGACAGGGCATGAACACTGAAGCTTTCTTT.

The CDR3 nucleotides are TGTGCCAGCAGCCTTAGGACAGGGGGCTTCGAGACCCAGTACTTC. This codes for CASSLRTGGFETQYF. V gene TRBV21-1 combines with J gene TRBJ2-5; TRBD1 reflects the table's D call only, with no check against the DNA. TRBV21-1 is marked as a pseudogene. The CDR3 has 15 amino acids.

V and J are TRBV6-4 and TRBJ1-4, with a possible D match to TRBD1 (5 bases). V lost 2 bases and J lost 6, with 16 bases in between. This CDR3 is 16 amino acids long. Looked up from germline, CDR1 is MRHNA and CDR2 is SNTAGT. CDR3 sequence (DNA): TGTGCCAGCAGTGACCCAATTTGGGGCCGGGATGAAAAACTGTTTTTT. As protein: CASSDPIWGRDEKLFF.

The chain is built from TRBV6-2 or TRBV6-3 and TRBJ2-2; 8 nucleotides match TRBD1. Germline lookup yields CDR1 MNHEY and CDR2 SVGEGT. The CDR3 extends over 13 amino acids. Trimming removed 5 bases from V and 6 bases from J; junction bases left unmatched: 2. The chain's CDR3 is CASSRQGPGELFF. Written as DNA, the CDR3 is TGTGCCAGCAGTCGACAGGGGCCCGGGGAGCTGTTTTTT.

The genes are TRBV5-1 and TRBJ1-2; D perhaps matches TRBD1 (6 bases). Trimming shortened V by 4 bases and J by 6 bases, and 16 bases separated the two germline ends. The CDR3 is 14 amino acids. Germline V lookup: CDR1 SGHRS, CDR2 YFSETQ. CDR3 protein: CASSPHKGGNGYTF. For the CDR3, the DNA is TGCGCCAGCAGCCCGCATAAAGGGGGAAATGGCTACACCTTC.

The chain uses TRBV4-2 and TRBJ2-1; the D gene is possibly TRBD1 (6 bases). The germline V gene encodes CDR1 LGHNA and CDR2 YNFKEQ. Trimming cost V 0 bases and J 9 bases, with 18 bases left between them. CDR3 length: 16 residues. CDR3 region: CASSQESGQLLLEQFF. The CDR3 DNA sequence: TGTGCCAGCAGCCAAGAATCCGGACAGCTATTACTTGAGCAGTTCTTC.

The chain uses TRBV6-1 and TRBJ2-7; D is uncertain. Trimming removed 1 base at V and 2 bases at J, with 6 bases between. Looked up from germline, CDR1 is MNHNS and CDR2 is SASEGT. This CDR3 contains 13 residues. The CDR3 DNA reads as TGTGCCAGCAGTGAAGGTCAGGCCTACGAGCAGTACTTC. It encodes CASSEGQAYEQYF.

This rearrangement joins TRBV20-1 to TRBJ1-2; possible D gene TRBD1, 5 bases. V lost 3 bases, J lost 6 bases, and 14 bases lay in between. Germline CDR1 reads DFQATT; CDR2 reads SNEGSKA (reference sequence). The CDR3 extends over 13 amino acids. DNA of the CDR3: TGCAGTGCTAGTCCAGGGCTAGCGGATGGCTACACCTTC. This translates into CSASPGLADGYTF.

The chain joins TRBV6-5 to TRBJ2-7; the D gene is possibly TRBD2 (5 bases). Germline V CDR1 and CDR2: MNHEY, SVGAGI. Trimming stripped 10 bases from V and 3 bases from J, with 10 bases between. This CDR3 has 11 residues. The CDR3 DNA reads as TGTGCCACCCAACGGGGCTACGAGCAGTACTTC. Translating gives CATQRGYEQYF.

This chain connects TRBV18 to TRBJ1-4; D possibly corresponds to TRBD1 (6 bases). In germline, CDR1 is KGHSH, CDR2 LQKENI. The CDR3 sequence is 14 residues long. The germline V and J ends were trimmed by 1 base and 8 bases, with 11 bases remaining between them. CDR3 in DNA: TGTGCCAGCTCACCACGGACAGCGGGGGAAAAACTGTTTTTT. Its translation: CASSPRTAGEKLFF.

This rearrangement joins TRBV20-1 to TRBJ1-4; D uncertain. Germline lookup yields CDR1 DFQATT and CDR2 SNEGSKA (reference sequence). V was pared by 3 bases and J by 2 bases, with 7 bases between. The CDR3 is 13 residues long. The CDR3 bases are TGCAGTGCTAGTTCGGGGACTAATGAAAAACTGTTTTTT. Its translation is CSASSGTNEKLFF.

V gene TRBV7-9 combines with J gene TRBJ1-4; 7 bases are shared with TRBD1. CDR1 and CDR2 (germline): SEHNR, FQNEAQ (reference sequence). The CDR3 loop spans 15 amino acids. The junction had 10 bases not matched to a gene; V was cut back by 5 bases and J by 7 bases. The CDR3 protein is CASSPGQVGGEKLFF. The CDR3 DNA reads TGTGCCAGCAGCCCCGGACAGGTCGGGGGTGAAAAACTGTTTTTT.

The table lists this clone with a count of one. This sequence joins TRBV6-2 or TRBV6-3 and TRBJ2-7; a possible D gene is TRBD1 (5 bases). Germline V CDR1 and CDR2: MNHEY, SVGEGT. This CDR3 is built from 13 residues. The V gene lost 6 bases and the J gene lost 2 bases, with 11 bases spanning the gap. In nucleotides, the CDR3 is TGTGCCAGCAGCCTCAGGGCCCCCTACGAGCAGTACTTC. Encoded protein: CASSLRAPYEQYF.

The chain carries TRBV4-3 and TRBJ2-1; D unclear. The CDR3 runs 16 residues. The ends were cut back, 0 bases at V and 0 bases at J, with 9 bases in the middle. The V gene's germline CDR1 is LGHNA and CDR2 YSLEER. CDR3 in amino acids: CASSQEPRSSYNEQFF. Here the CDR3 DNA reads TGCGCCAGCAGCCAAGAACCCAGAAGCTCCTACAATGAGCAGTTCTTC.

The chain joins TRBV2 to TRBJ1-1, with D maybe TRBD1 (5 bases). CDR3 size: 15 residues. V was trimmed by 6 bases and J by 4 bases, leaving 18 bases between them. Per the germline V gene, CDR1 is SNHLY and CDR2 is FYNNEI. The CDR3 loop reads CASRARSAGGTEAFF. The CDR3 DNA reads as TGTGCCAGCAGGGCCCGGAGCGCGGGGGGCACTGAAGCTTTCTTT.

This sequence joins TRBV4-3 and TRBJ2-1; 7 nucleotides match TRBD2. Germline loops: CDR1 LGHNA, CDR2 YSLEER. There are 18 residues in the CDR3. Trimming took 4 bases from V and 2 from J; bases not matched to a gene: 14. The CDR3 here is CASSRGLGKIVPYNEQFF. CDR3 nucleotides: TGCGCCAGCAGCCGAGGACTAGGGAAGATTGTACCCTACAATGAGCAGTTCTTC.

The rearrangement joins TRBV30 to TRBJ1-1; D might be TRBD1 (5 bases). CDR1 and CDR2 from the germline V gene are GTSNPN and SVGIG (reference sequence). This CDR3 is 16 amino acids long. Trimming stripped 4 bases from V and 3 bases from J, with 21 bases between. The chain's CDR3 is CAWILPPAGQDTEAFF. The CDR3 DNA sequence: TGTGCCTGGATCCTTCCACCGGCGGGGCAGGACACTGAAGCTTTCTTT.

The chain is built from TRBV7-2 and TRBJ2-7; TRBD2 might be the D (5 bases). V lost 6 bases and J 11 bases, leaving 14 bases between the germline ends. This CDR3 has 11 amino acids. Germline assignment: CDR1 SGHTA and CDR2 FQGNSA. The chain's CDR3 is CASSSGIQKYF. In nucleotides, the CDR3 is TGTGCCAGCAGTTCGGGAATCCAGAAGTACTTC.

The chain links TRBV6-6 to TRBJ2-1; TRBD2 aligns across 10 bases. This CDR3 region has 15 residues. Trimming took 5 bases from V and 14 from J; bases not matched to a gene: 15. Germline values: CDR1 MNHNY, CDR2 SVGAGI (reference sequence). CDR3 in DNA: TGTGCCAGCAGTAACGACCCGGGACTAGCGCCCGGTAAGTTCTTC. Translated: CASSNDPGLAPGKFF.